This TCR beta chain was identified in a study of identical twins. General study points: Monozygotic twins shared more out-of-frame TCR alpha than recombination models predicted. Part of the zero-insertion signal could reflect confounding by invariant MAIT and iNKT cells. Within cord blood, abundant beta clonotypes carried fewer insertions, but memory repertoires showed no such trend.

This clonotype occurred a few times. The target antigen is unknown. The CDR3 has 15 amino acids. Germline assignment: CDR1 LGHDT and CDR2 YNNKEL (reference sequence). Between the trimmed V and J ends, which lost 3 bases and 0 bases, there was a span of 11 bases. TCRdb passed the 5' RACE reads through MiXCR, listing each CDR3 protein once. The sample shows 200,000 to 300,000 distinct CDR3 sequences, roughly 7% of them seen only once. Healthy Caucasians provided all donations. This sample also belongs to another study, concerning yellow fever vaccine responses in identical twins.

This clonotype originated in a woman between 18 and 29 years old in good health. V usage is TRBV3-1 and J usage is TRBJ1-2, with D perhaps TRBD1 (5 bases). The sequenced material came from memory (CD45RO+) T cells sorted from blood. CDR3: CASSHLGRTNYGYTF. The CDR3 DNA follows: TGTGCCAGCAGCCACTTGGGGCGGACTAACTATGGCTACACCTTC. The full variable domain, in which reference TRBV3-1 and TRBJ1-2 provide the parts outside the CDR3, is DTAVSQTPKYLVTQMGNDKSIKCEQNLGHDTMYWYKQDSKKFLKIMFSYNNKELIINETVPNRFSPKSPDKAHLNLHINSLELGDSAVYFCASSHLGRTNYGYTFGSGTRLTVV.